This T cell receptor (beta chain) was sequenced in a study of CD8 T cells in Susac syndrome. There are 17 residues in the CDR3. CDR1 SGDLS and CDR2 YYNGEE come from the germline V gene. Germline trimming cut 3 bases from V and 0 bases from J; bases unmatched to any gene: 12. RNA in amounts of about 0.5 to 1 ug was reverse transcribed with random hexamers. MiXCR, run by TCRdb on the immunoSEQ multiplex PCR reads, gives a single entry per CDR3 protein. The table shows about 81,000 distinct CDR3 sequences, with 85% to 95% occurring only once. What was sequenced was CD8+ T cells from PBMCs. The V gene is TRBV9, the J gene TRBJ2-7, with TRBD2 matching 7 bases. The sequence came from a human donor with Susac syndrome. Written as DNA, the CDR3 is TGTGCCAGCAGCGCCGGTGGGGAGGGCCAGAGCTCCTACGAGCAGTACTTC. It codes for CASSAGGEGQSSYEQYF.